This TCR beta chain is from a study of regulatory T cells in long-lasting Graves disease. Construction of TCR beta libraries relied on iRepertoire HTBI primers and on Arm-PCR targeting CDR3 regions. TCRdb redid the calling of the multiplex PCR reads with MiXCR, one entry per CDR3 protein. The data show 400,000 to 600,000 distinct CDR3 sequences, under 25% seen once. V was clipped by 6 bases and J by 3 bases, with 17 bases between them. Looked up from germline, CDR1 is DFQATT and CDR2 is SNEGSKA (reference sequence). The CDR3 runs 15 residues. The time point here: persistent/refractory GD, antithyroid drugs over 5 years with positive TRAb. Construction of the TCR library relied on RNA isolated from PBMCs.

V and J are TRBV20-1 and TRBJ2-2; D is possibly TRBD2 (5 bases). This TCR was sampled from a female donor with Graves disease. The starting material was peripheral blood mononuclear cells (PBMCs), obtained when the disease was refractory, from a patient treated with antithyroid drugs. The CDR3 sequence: CSARGSGGDTGELFF. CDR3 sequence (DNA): TGCAGTGCCCGTGGAAGCGGAGGCGACACCGGGGAGCTGTTTTTT.